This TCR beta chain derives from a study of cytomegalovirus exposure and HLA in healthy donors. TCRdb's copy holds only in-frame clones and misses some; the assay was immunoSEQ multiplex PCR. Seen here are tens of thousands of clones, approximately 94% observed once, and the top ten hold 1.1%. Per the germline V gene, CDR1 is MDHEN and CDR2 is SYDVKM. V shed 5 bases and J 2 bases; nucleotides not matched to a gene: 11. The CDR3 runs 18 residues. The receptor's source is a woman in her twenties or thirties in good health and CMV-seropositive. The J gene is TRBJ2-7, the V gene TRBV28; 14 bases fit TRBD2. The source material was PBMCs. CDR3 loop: CASSNLGLAGGSTYEQYF. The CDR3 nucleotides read TGTGCCAGCAGTAACCTAGGACTAGCGGGAGGATCCACCTACGAGCAGTACTTC.